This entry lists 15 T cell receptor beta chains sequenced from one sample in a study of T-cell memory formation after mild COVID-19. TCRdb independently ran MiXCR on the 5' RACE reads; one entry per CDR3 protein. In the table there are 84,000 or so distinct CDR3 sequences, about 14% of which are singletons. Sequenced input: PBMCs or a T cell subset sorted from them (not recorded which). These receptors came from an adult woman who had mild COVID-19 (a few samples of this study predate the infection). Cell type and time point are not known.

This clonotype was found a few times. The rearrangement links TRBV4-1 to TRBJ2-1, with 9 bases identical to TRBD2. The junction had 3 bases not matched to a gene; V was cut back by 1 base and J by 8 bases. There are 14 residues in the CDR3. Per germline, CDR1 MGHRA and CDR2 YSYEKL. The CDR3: CASSQGAGGHEQFF. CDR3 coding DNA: TGCGCCAGCAGCCAAGGCGCGGGGGGGCATGAGCAGTTCTTC.

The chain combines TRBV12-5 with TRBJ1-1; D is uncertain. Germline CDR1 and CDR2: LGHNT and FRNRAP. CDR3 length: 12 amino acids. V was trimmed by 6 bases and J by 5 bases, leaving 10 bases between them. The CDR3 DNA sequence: TGTGCTAGTGGAACCTCACGGACTGAAGCTTTCTTT. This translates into CASGTSRTEAFF.

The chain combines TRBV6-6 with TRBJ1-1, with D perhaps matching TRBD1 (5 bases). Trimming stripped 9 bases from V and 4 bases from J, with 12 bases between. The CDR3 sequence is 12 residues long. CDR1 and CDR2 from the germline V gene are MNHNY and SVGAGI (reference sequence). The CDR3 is CASLRGATEAFF. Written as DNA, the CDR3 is TGTGCCAGTTTGCGAGGGGCCACTGAAGCTTTCTTT.

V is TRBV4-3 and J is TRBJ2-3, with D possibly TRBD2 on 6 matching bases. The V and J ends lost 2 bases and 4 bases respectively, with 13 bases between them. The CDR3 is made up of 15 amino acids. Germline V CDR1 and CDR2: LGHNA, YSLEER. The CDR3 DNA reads TGCGCCAGCAGCCAATATAGCGGCCCGGCAGATACGCAGTATTTT. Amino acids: CASSQYSGPADTQYF.

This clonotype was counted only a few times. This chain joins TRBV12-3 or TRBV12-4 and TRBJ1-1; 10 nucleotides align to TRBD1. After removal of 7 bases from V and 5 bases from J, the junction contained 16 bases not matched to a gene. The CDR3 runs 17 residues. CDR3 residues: CASTSMPGQGLGTEAFF. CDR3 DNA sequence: TGTGCCAGCACCTCCATGCCGGGACAGGGGTTGGGGACTGAAGCTTTCTTT.

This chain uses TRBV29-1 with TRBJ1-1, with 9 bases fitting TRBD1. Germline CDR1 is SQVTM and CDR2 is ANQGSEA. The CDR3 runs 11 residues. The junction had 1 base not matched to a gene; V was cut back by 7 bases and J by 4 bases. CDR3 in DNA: TGCAGCGGGACAGGGGCCACTGAAGCTTTCTTT. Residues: CSGTGATEAFF.

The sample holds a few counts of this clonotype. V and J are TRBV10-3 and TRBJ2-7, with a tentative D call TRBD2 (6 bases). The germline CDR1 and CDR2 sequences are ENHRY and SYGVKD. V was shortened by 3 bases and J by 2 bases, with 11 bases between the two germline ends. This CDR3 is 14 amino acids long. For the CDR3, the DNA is TGTGCCATCAGTGACGATGCGGGGCCCTACGAGCAGTACTTC. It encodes CAISDDAGPYEQYF.

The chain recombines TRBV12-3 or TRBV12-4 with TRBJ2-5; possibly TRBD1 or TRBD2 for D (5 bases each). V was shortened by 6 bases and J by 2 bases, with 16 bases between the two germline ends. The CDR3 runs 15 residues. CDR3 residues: CASSPSVGVQETQYF. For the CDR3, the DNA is TGTGCCAGCAGCCCCAGTGTGGGGGTTCAAGAGACCCAGTACTTC.

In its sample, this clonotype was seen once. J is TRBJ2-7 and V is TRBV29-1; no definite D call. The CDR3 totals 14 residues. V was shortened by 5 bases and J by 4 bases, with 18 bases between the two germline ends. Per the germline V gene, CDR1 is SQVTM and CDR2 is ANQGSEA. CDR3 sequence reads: CSVQYPGLLYEQYF. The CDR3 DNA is TGCAGCGTTCAGTACCCAGGTCTTCTTTACGAGCAGTACTTC.

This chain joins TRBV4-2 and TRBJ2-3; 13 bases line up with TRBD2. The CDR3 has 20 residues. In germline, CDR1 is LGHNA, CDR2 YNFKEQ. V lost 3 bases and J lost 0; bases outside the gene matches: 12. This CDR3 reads CASSHETGTSGAASTDTQYF. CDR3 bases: TGTGCCAGCAGCCACGAAACCGGGACTAGCGGGGCCGCTAGCACAGATACGCAGTATTTT.

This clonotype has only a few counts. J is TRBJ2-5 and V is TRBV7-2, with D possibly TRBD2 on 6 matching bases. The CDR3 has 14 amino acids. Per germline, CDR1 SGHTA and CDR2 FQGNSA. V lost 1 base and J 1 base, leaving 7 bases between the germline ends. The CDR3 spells CASSLGRGQETQYF. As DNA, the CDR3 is TGTGCCAGCAGCTTAGGGCGGGGCCAAGAGACCCAGTACTTC.

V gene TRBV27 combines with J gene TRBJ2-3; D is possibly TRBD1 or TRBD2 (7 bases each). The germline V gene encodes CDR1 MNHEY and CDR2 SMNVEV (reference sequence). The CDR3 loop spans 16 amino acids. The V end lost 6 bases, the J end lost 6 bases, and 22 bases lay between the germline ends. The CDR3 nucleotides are TGTGCCAGCAGCCCAGGGGGGTGGACTAGTGCCGATACGCAGTATTTT. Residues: CASSPGGWTSADTQYF.

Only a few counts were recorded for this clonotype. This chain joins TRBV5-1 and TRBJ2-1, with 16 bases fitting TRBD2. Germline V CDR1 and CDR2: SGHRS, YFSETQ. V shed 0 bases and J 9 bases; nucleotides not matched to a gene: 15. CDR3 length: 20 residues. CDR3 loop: CASSLAEGLAGGLLWAEQFF. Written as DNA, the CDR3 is TGCGCCAGCAGCTTGGCCGAGGGACTAGCGGGGGGGCTCCTCTGGGCTGAGCAGTTCTTC.

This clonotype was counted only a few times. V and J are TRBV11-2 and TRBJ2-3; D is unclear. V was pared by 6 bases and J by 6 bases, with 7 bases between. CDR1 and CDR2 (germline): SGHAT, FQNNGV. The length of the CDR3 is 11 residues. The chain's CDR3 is CASRLADTQYF. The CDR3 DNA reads TGTGCCAGCAGATTGGCGGATACGCAGTATTTT.

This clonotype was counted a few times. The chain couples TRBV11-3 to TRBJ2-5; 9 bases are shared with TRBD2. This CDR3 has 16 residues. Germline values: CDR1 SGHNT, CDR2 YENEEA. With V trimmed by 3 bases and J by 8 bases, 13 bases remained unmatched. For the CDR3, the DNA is TGTGCCAGCAGCTTTCGGCGGGAGGGCCTCTCAGGTACCCAGTACTTC. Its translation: CASSFRREGLSGTQYF.